This TCR beta chain came from a study of neurological immune-mediated disorders. Regarding the study as a whole: Private repertoires in all groups were suggested, as expanded clones shared no CDR3 amino acid sequences across subjects.

This clonotype was found many times. The antigen remains unidentified. Using its own MiXCR run on the 5' RACE reads, TCRdb lists one record per CDR3 protein. The repertoire holds roughly 15,000 distinct CDR3 sequences, with 3% to 4.5% as singletons. Germline V gene lookup returns CDR1 SQVTM and CDR2 ANQGSEA. This CDR3 contains 14 residues. V was pared by 4 bases and J by 2 bases, with 5 bases of the junction left unmatched. Sequences were obtained from CD8+ T cells from blood. This TCR came from a woman between 40 and 50 years old in good health. The chain is built from TRBV29-1 and TRBJ2-5; 9 bases match TRBD1. The CDR3 bases are TGCAGCGTTGGAGGGACAGGGCATCAAGAGACCCAGTACTTC. Its translation: CSVGGTGHQETQYF.